This T cell receptor (beta chain) was obtained from a study of shared clonotypes between healthy human individuals. Study-wide background: Three plates were used per donor for CD4 naive, three for CD4 memory, two for CD8 naive and one for CD8 memory. The study, taken as a whole, reports: What limited the represented genetic and exposure-history diversity was the small number of donors.

V lost 4 bases to trimming and J lost 7 bases, with 17 bases between them. The V gene's germline CDR1 is MDHEN and CDR2 SYDVKM. The CDR3 is 15 amino acids. On this clone: Antigen specificity is unknown.

Here immunoSEQ multiplex PCR was the method, and the copy in TCRdb shows in-frame clones only, minus some. The sample shows roughly 500,000 clones, almost 97% of them seen only once. The sample was naive CD4+ T cells sorted from blood. As to subset: CD45RA+ positively selected. The clonotype comes from a woman aged 25 to 39 in good health. This chain links TRBV28 with TRBJ1-5, with D hard to call. This CDR3 is CASSSSAEPRQPQHF. CDR3 in DNA: TGTGCCAGCAGTTCGTCGGCCGAGCCGAGGCAGCCCCAGCATTTT.